The next 26 T cell receptor beta chains were all read from a single sample in a study of STAT3 mutations in large granular lymphocyte leukemia. Regarding the study as a whole: At least one immunodominant TCR beta clonotype appeared in every T-cell large granular lymphocyte leukemia patient.

The data were produced by immunoSEQ multiplex PCR, yet TCRdb's version contains in-frame clones alone and is incomplete. The sample lists some 9,800 clones, 92% occurring once. Which antigens these TCRs recognize remains unknown. The sample comprised peripheral blood mononuclear cells. These receptors originate from a man in his 60s with T-cell large granular lymphocyte leukemia. Some clones in this sample may be carry-over from other donors' samples.

V gene TRBV14 combines with J gene TRBJ2-3, with 7 bases lining up with TRBD1. Germline V CDR1 and CDR2: SGHDN, FVKESK. The CDR3 covers 16 residues. V gave up 5 bases and J gave up 5 bases; unmatched junction bases: 13. CDR3 amino acids: CASSTRPRDRRDTQYF. In DNA, the CDR3 is TGTGCCAGCAGCACCCGCCCCCGGGACAGACGAGATACGCAGTATTTT.

V gene TRBV29-1 combines with J gene TRBJ1-1; D not certain. The germline gives CDR1 SQVTM, CDR2 ANQGSEA. V lost 1 base to trimming and J lost 1 base, with 13 bases between them. This CDR3 spans 15 amino acids. CDR3 amino acids: CSVEGPRPPNTEAFF. The CDR3 DNA follows: TGCAGCGTTGAAGGCCCAAGACCCCCGAACACTGAAGCTTTCTTT. The whole variable domain, filled in from reference TRBV29-1 and TRBJ1-1, reads SAVISQKPSRDICQRGTSLTIQCQVDSQVTMMFWYRQQPGQSLTLIATANQGSEATYESGFVIDKFPISRPNLTFSTLTVSNMSPEDSSIYLCSVEGPRPPNTEAFFGQGTRLTVV.

The gene calls are TRBV5-4 and TRBJ2-1; 9 bases line up with TRBD1. V dropped 4 bases and J dropped 8; count of bases not matched to a gene: 10. The CDR3 contains 15 residues. Per germline, CDR1 SGHNT and CDR2 YYREEE (reference sequence). CDR3 in DNA: TGTGCCAGCAGCATCGGACAGGGGCTGGAATATGAGCAGTTCTTC. Translation: CASSIGQGLEYEQFF.

This clone has just one count. This rearrangement joins TRBV5-1 to TRBJ2-3; 7 positions match TRBD1. CDR1 SGHRS and CDR2 YFSETQ come from the germline V gene. The CDR3 has 15 residues. J lost 6 bases, V lost 6 bases, and 13 bases had no gene match. For the CDR3, the DNA is TGCGCCAGCACCCGGGCCAGGGGGTCCCCGGATACGCAGTATTTT. It encodes CASTRARGSPDTQYF.

J is TRBJ2-5 and V is TRBV2; 10 bases are a match to TRBD2. This CDR3 has 13 residues. V was clipped by 10 bases and J by 5 bases; unmatched bases: 7. The germline CDR1 and CDR2 sequences are SNHLY and FYNNEI. The CDR3 DNA sequence: TGTGCCACCAATCTTAGCGGGAGGGAGACCCAGTACTTC. This encodes CATNLSGRETQYF.

The chain employs TRBV14 and TRBJ2-7; D not resolved. V lost 1 base and J lost 11, with 6 bases in between. The CDR3 is 10 residues long. The germline CDR1 and CDR2 sequences are SGHDN and FVKESK. CDR3 DNA sequence: TGTGCCAGCAGCCAAGTTTGGGAGTACTTC. Translating gives CASSQVWEYF.

The chain combines TRBV28 with TRBJ2-3; 8 positions agree with TRBD2. CDR1 is MDHEN, CDR2 SYDVKM, per germline. With V trimmed by 5 bases and J by 6 bases, 10 bases remained unmatched. This CDR3 is 15 amino acids long. The DNA of the CDR3 is TGTGCCAGCAGTGGCGGGGGGCGGGAGAAGGATACGCAGTATTTT. It yields the protein CASSGGGREKDTQYF.

This CDR3 reads CSVRVDGLTGNTIYF. CDR3 DNA sequence: TGCAGCGTTAGGGTGGATGGTCTGACTGGAAACACCATATATTTT. V gene TRBV29-1 combines with J gene TRBJ1-3; D gene uncertain. This CDR3 has 15 amino acids. Trimming took 5 bases from V and 2 from J, leaving 16 bases between them. Germline V gene sequence: CDR1 SQVTM, CDR2 ANQGSEA.

The chain couples TRBV30 to TRBJ1-1; D gene ambiguous. The CDR3 length is 13 residues. CDR1 and CDR2 (germline): GTSNPN, SVGIG (reference sequence). The ends were cut back, 0 bases at V and 0 bases at J, with 5 bases in the middle. CDR3 DNA: TGTGCCTGGAGTGTGGGAGTGAACACTGAAGCTTTCTTT. Translation: CAWSVGVNTEAFF.

The chain recombines TRBV10-3 with TRBJ1-3; 8 positions match TRBD1. Trimming removed 10 bases from V and 2 bases from J; junction bases left unmatched: 1. Germline V gene data show CDR1 as ENHRY and CDR2 as SYGVKD. The CDR3 is 12 residues long. The CDR3 region has the DNA TGTGCCAGGACAGGGACTGGAAACACCATATATTTT. Its translation is CARTGTGNTIYF.

The chain employs TRBV9 and TRBJ2-7, with D hard to call. CDR1 and CDR2 (germline): SGDLS, YYNGEE. V lost 4 bases to trimming and J lost 9 bases, with 20 bases between them. The CDR3 loop spans 14 amino acids. DNA for the CDR3: TGTGCCAGCAGCCCTACCCCGGATGGAAACCTGCAGTACTTC. Its protein is CASSPTPDGNLQYF.

This chain uses TRBV5-4 with TRBJ2-5; D tentatively fits TRBD1 or TRBD2 (6 bases each). Germline CDR1 and CDR2: SGHNT and YYREEE (reference sequence). The CDR3 is 15 residues long. CDR3 region: CALSRGASDQETQYF. In DNA, the CDR3 is TGTGCTCTCAGCAGGGGCGCTAGCGATCAAGAGACCCAGTACTTC.

The gene calls are TRBV4-1 and TRBJ1-2; D possibly corresponds to TRBD1 (6 bases). The CDR3 is 15 residues long. Germline-derived CDR1 and CDR2 are MGHRA and YSYEKL. Trimming took off 1 base at V and 8 bases at J, with 17 bases between the two ends. CDR3 sequence (DNA): TGCGCCAGCAGCCAAGGGGCAGGGAGGGGGGACGGCTACACCTTC. This codes for CASSQGAGRGDGYTF.

This clone has a single count. The chain carries TRBV5-4 and TRBJ2-5, with D possibly TRBD2 on 7 matching bases. The CDR3 is 16 amino acids. V lost 3 bases and J lost 1, with 16 bases in between. The germline V gene has CDR1 SGHNT and CDR2 YYREEE (reference sequence). Here the CDR3 reads CASSWGGGGLQETQYF. The CDR3 DNA reads as TGTGCCAGCAGCTGGGGGGGCGGGGGCCTCCAAGAGACCCAGTACTTC.

The rearrangement joins TRBV19 to TRBJ2-5; 7 nucleotides line up with TRBD1. The CDR3 loop spans 14 amino acids. V lost 5 bases, J lost 4 bases, and 7 bases stayed unmatched. The V gene's germline CDR1 is LNHDA and CDR2 SQIVND (reference sequence). The CDR3, as DNA: TGTGCCAGTAGTCCAATAGACAGGGTAGAGACCCAGTACTTC. This translates into CASSPIDRVETQYF. Full variable domain (outside the CDR3, taken from reference TRBV19 and TRBJ2-5): DGGITQSPKYLFRKEGQNVTLSCEQNLNHDAMYWYRQDPGQGLRLIYYSQIVNDFQKGDIAEGYSVSREKKESFPLTVTSAQKNPTAFYLCASSPIDRVETQYFGPGTRLLVL.

The chain carries TRBV7-9 and TRBJ2-3; 7 positions agree with TRBD2. There are 17 residues in the CDR3. CDR1 is SEHNR and CDR2 is FQNEAQ in the germline V gene (reference sequence). V lost 5 bases and J lost 3; bases outside the gene matches: 14. The chain's CDR3 is CASSPRKGGSRTDTQYF. In DNA form, the CDR3 reads TGTGCCAGCAGCCCTCGAAAGGGCGGGAGCAGGACAGATACGCAGTATTTT.

The genes are TRBV13 and TRBJ2-3; D assignment may be TRBD1 or TRBD2 (5 bases each). Trimming removed 6 bases from V and 1 base from J, with 14 bases in between. The CDR3 consists of 15 residues. The germline gives CDR1 PRHDT, CDR2 FYEKMQ (reference sequence). The CDR3 spells CASRPPGRRTDTQYF. CDR3 coding DNA: TGTGCCAGCAGGCCCCCGGGACGTCGCACAGATACGCAGTATTTT.

V is TRBV5-1 and J is TRBJ2-5; D remains ambiguous. The CDR3 spans 13 residues. The V and J ends lost 1 base and 5 bases respectively, with 9 bases between them. Germline-derived CDR1 and CDR2 are SGHRS and YFSETQ. Here the CDR3 reads CASSLLMGETQYF. CDR3 DNA: TGCGCCAGCAGCTTGTTGATGGGGGAGACCCAGTACTTC.

The V gene is TRBV4-2, the J gene TRBJ1-2, with D perhaps TRBD1 (6 bases). V gave up 0 bases and J gave up 6 bases, with 11 bases separating them. Germline V gene sequence: CDR1 LGHNA, CDR2 YNFKEQ. The CDR3 consists of 14 residues. The CDR3 nucleotides are TGTGCCAGCAGCCAAGAAACAGGGCCGAATGGCTACACCTTC. It translates to CASSQETGPNGYTF.

This chain uses TRBV2 with TRBJ1-1; no reliable D call. This CDR3 contains 13 residues. Per germline, CDR1 SNHLY and CDR2 FYNNEI. V was cut by 4 bases and J by 2 bases, with 8 bases left in between. In nucleotides, the CDR3 is TGTGCCAGCAGTGGATCGCGCAACACTGAAGCTTTCTTT. This translates into CASSGSRNTEAFF.

The DNA of the CDR3 is TGTGCCAGCAGCTTATCGACTAGCCTGGGCACAGATACGCAGTATTTT. As protein: CASSLSTSLGTDTQYF. The gene calls are TRBV11-3 and TRBJ2-3, with TRBD2 matching over 7 bases. The CDR3 runs to 16 residues. The junction had 6 bases not matched to a gene; V was cut back by 2 bases and J by 1 base. CDR1 and CDR2 (germline): SGHNT, YENEEA.

The V gene is TRBV15, the J gene TRBJ1-4; possibly TRBD1 for D (5 bases). In germline, CDR1 is LNHNV, CDR2 YYDKDF (reference sequence). The CDR3 spans 17 residues. Trimming shortened V by 5 bases and J by 4 bases, and 20 bases separated the two germline ends. CDR3 sequence reads: CATSVKGLGTGNEKLFF. The CDR3 DNA is TGTGCCACCAGCGTAAAGGGACTAGGGACGGGTAATGAAAAACTGTTTTTT. Complete variable domain (other parts from reference TRBV15 and TRBJ1-4): DAMVIQNPRYQVTQFGKPVTLSCSQTLNHNVMYWYQQKSSQAPKLLFHYYDKDFNNEADTPDNFQSRRPNTSFCFLDIRSPGLGDTAMYLCATSVKGLGTGNEKLFFGSGTQLSVL.

This clone was observed a single time. J is TRBJ2-3 and V is TRBV4-1, with a tentative D call TRBD2 (6 bases). Trimming shortened V by 3 bases and J by 6 bases, and 19 bases separated the two germline ends. The CDR3 runs to 16 residues. Germline CDR1 and CDR2: MGHRA and YSYEKL. In DNA, the CDR3 is TGCGCCAGCAGCCACCTGGGACTCAAGCCCCCCGATACGCAGTATTTT. It codes for CASSHLGLKPPDTQYF.

This clone was seen a single time. The chain carries TRBV6-5 and TRBJ2-3; D is unresolved. The CDR3 totals 13 residues. Germline V gives CDR1 MNHEY, CDR2 SVGAGI. Trimming shortened V by 5 bases and J by 1 base, and 7 bases separated the two germline ends. DNA for the CDR3: TGTGCCAGCAGTCCCCCGGGCACAGATACGCAGTATTTT. Amino acids: CASSPPGTDTQYF.

The rearrangement uses TRBV18 and TRBJ2-7, with TRBD2 identical over 9 bases. The CDR3 is 16 amino acids. CDR1 and CDR2 from the germline V gene are KGHSH and LQKENI. With V trimmed by 3 bases and J by 1 base, 7 bases remained unmatched. CDR3 coding DNA: TGTGCCAGCTCACCTAAGAGCGGGAGGTCGTCCTACGAGCAGTACTTC. It specifies CASSPKSGRSSYEQYF.

This clone was detected only once. The J gene is TRBJ1-2, the V gene TRBV5-1; TRBD1 might be the D (6 bases). The CDR3 is made up of 15 amino acids. V was pared by 1 base and J by 2 bases, with 12 bases between. Germline V gives CDR1 SGHRS, CDR2 YFSETQ. CDR3 DNA: TGCGCCAGCAGCTTGACCGCCGGACAGAACTATGGCTACACCTTC. Amino acids: CASSLTAGQNYGYTF.